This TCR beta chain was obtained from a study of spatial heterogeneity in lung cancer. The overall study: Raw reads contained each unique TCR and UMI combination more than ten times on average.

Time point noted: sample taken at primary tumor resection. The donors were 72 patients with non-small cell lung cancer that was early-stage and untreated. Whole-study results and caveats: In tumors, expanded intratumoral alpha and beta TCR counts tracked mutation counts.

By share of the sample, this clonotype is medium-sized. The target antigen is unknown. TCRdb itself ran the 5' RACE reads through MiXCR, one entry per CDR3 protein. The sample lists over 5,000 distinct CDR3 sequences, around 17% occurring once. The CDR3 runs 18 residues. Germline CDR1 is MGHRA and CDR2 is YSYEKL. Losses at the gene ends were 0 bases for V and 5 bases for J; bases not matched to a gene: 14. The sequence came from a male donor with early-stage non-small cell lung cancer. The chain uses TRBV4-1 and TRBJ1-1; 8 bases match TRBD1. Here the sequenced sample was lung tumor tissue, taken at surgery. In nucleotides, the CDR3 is TGCGCCAGCAGCCAAGAATCCGGACAGGGACCCCTCCGGACTGAAGCTTTCTTT. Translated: CASSQESGQGPLRTEAFF.